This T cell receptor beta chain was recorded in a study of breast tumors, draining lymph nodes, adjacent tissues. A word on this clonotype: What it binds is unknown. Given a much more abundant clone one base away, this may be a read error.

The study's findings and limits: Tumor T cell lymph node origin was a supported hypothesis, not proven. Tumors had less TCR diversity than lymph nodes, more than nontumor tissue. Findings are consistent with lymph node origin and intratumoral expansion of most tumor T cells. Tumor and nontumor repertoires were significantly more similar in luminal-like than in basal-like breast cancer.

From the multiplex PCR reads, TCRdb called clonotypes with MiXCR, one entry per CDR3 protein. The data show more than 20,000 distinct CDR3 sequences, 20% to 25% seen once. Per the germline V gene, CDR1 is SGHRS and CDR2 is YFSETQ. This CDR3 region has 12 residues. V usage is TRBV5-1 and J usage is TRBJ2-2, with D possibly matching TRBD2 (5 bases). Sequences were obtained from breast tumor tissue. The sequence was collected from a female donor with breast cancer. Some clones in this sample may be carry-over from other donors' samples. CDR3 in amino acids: CASSWFSGELLF. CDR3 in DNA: TGCGCCAGCAGCTGGTTTTCCGGGGAGCTGCTTTTT.